These 27 T cell receptor beta chains originate from one sample sequenced in a study of T cells in Graves' hyperthyroidism and ophthalmopathy. It was RNA transcripts that yielded the amplified TCR beta CDR3 regions. In the first-round RT-PCR of the TCR CDR3, the HTBI primer set was used. A single record per CDR3 protein comes from TCRdb applying MiXCR to the multiplex PCR reads. The sample lists hundreds of thousands of distinct CDR3 sequences, 14% occurring once. Sample: blood. Receptors were obtained from a woman in her thirties with Graves' hyperthyroidism.

This clonotype was picked up many times. The chain has TRBV2 and TRBJ2-5; D is ambiguous. This CDR3 spans 11 amino acids. The V end lost 8 bases, the J end lost 5 bases, and 9 bases lay between the germline ends. In germline, CDR1 is SNHLY, CDR2 FYNNEI. The DNA of the CDR3 is TGTGCCAGCGGGGTTTGGGAGACCCAGTACTTC. This encodes CASGVWETQYF.

Of note for this clonotype: With a much larger clone just one base away, this may be a read error. J is TRBJ1-1 and V is TRBV5-1; tentatively, D is TRBD1 (5 bases). V was pared by 4 bases and J by 0 bases, with 13 bases between. This CDR3 comprises 15 residues. The germline V gene encodes CDR1 SGHRS and CDR2 YFSETQ. DNA for the CDR3: TGCGCCAGCAGCGTGGGACGGGGCATGAACACTGAAGCTTTCTTT. As protein: CASSVGRGMNTEAFF.

The V and J genes are TRBV4-3 and TRBJ2-7; no definite D call. The V gene lost 1 base and the J gene lost 1 base, with 11 bases spanning the gap. Germline V gene sequence: CDR1 LGHNA, CDR2 YSLEER. CDR3 length: 15 residues. CDR3 residues: CASSQGDSSSYEQYF. The DNA of the CDR3 is TGCGCCAGCAGCCAAGGGGATAGCAGTTCCTACGAGCAGTACTTC.

The chain recombines TRBV4-2 with TRBJ2-7, with D uncertain. Trimming shortened V by 0 bases and J by 0 bases, and 12 bases separated the two germline ends. The CDR3 covers 16 residues. CDR1 and CDR2 (germline): LGHNA, YNFKEQ. The CDR3 region is CASSQDRSGTSYEQYF. As DNA, the CDR3 is TGTGCCAGCAGCCAAGATCGTTCCGGTACCTCCTACGAGCAGTACTTC.

This clonotype was seen at least ten times. The chain combines TRBV24-1 with TRBJ2-3, with D uncertain. V was clipped by 9 bases and J by 1 base, with 10 bases between them. CDR3 length equals 13 residues. Germline V gene sequence: CDR1 KGHDR, CDR2 SFDVKD. CDR3 loop: CATSRQGTDTQYF. The CDR3 DNA follows: TGTGCCACCTCCCGCCAGGGCACAGATACGCAGTATTTT.

This clonotype was seen ten or more times. This chain joins TRBV6-2 or TRBV6-3 and TRBJ2-3; unclear D gene. The CDR3 is 13 residues long. Germline CDR1 and CDR2: MNHEY and SVGEGT. Trimming removed 7 bases from V and 8 bases from J, with 16 bases in between. The CDR3 protein is CASTLGGVFTQYF. CDR3 coding DNA: TGTGCCAGCACTCTAGGCGGAGTTTTTACGCAGTATTTT.

This clonotype has a handful of counts. This chain joins TRBV29-1 and TRBJ1-4, with 8 bases lining up with TRBD1. This CDR3 region has 18 residues. After removal of 5 bases from V and 5 bases from J, the junction contained 19 bases not matched to a gene. CDR1 SQVTM and CDR2 ANQGSEA come from the germline V gene. DNA of the CDR3: TGCAGCGTTACCGAAGACAGGGGACCCTTCCGAATCAATGAAAAACTGTTTTTT. Its protein is CSVTEDRGPFRINEKLFF.

This clonotype was picked up a small number of times. The V gene is TRBV20-1, the J gene TRBJ2-1; a weak D match, TRBD1 (6 bases). CDR1 is DFQATT and CDR2 is SNEGSKA in the germline V gene (reference sequence). V lost 3 bases to trimming and J lost 9 bases, with 18 bases between them. This CDR3 spans 14 amino acids. CDR3 region: CSARSQGWLSEQFF. CDR3 coding DNA: TGCAGTGCTAGGTCCCAGGGGTGGTTAAGTGAGCAGTTCTTC.

CDR3 bases: TGCGCCAGCAGCTTCAACCCCGGTAAGCCGGAGCAGTACTTC. It codes for CASSFNPGKPEQYF. The chain combines TRBV5-1 with TRBJ2-7; D is ambiguous. The CDR3 runs 14 residues. Trimming left V 2 bases short and J 7 bases short, with 16 bases between. Per the germline V gene, CDR1 is SGHRS and CDR2 is YFSETQ.

This clonotype was recorded at least ten times. The chain combines TRBV27 with TRBJ2-7; a possible D gene is TRBD1 (5 bases). CDR3 length: 13 amino acids. From germline, CDR1 is MNHEY and CDR2 SMNVEV (reference sequence). Trimming removed 8 bases at V and 2 bases at J, with 13 bases between. The CDR3 DNA sequence: TGTGCCAGCGCGGTCAGGGCGCCCTACGAGCAGTACTTC. Amino acids: CASAVRAPYEQYF.

This clonotype has at least ten counts. V is TRBV6-1 and J is TRBJ1-5; a possible D gene is TRBD1 (5 bases). CDR3 size: 16 residues. V lost 6 bases, J lost 0 bases, and 15 bases lay in between. Germline loops: CDR1 MNHNS, CDR2 SASEGT. The CDR3 reads CASSETVRVSNQPQHF. The CDR3 DNA reads as TGTGCCAGCAGCGAGACAGTTCGGGTTAGCAATCAGCCCCAGCATTTT.

This clonotype was counted at least ten times. The chain has TRBV28 and TRBJ1-6; D uncertain. In germline, CDR1 is MDHEN, CDR2 SYDVKM. Trimming took 1 base from V and 7 from J, leaving 5 bases between them. The CDR3 loop spans 13 amino acids. CDR3 DNA sequence: TGTGCCAGCAGTTTATCCGAGAATTCACCCCTCCACTTT. Translation gives CASSLSENSPLHF.

This clonotype was counted at least ten times. The chain couples TRBV6-6 to TRBJ1-5; no clear D. The CDR3 covers 14 residues. The V gene's germline CDR1 is MNHNY and CDR2 SVGAGI (reference sequence). V was shortened by 2 bases and J by 7 bases, with 12 bases between the two germline ends. CDR3 coding DNA: TGTGCCAGCAGTTACGGGTCTGCGGGGCAGCCCCAGCATTTT. It is translated as CASSYGSAGQPQHF.

In this sample, this clonotype turned up many times. The J gene is TRBJ2-1, the V gene TRBV9; the D is unclear. V was shortened by 2 bases and J by 8 bases, with 11 bases between the two germline ends. The CDR3 totals 13 residues. Germline V gene lookup returns CDR1 SGDLS and CDR2 YYNGEE. CDR3 region: CASSVAPGDEQFF. CDR3 in DNA: TGTGCCAGCAGCGTTGCCCCCGGCGATGAGCAGTTCTTC.

This clonotype was counted at least ten times. The genes are TRBV11-2 and TRBJ2-1, with D hard to call. This CDR3 region has 13 residues. The germline V and J ends were trimmed by 1 base and 7 bases, with 8 bases remaining between them. Germline-derived CDR1 and CDR2 are SGHAT and FQNNGV. This CDR3 reads CASSLAGLNEQFF. The DNA for the CDR3 is TGTGCCAGCAGCTTAGCCGGGCTAAATGAGCAGTTCTTC.

This clonotype appeared many times. The chain combines TRBV7-3 with TRBJ2-6; TRBD2 agrees at 11 bases. Per germline, CDR1 SGHTA and CDR2 FQGTGA. The CDR3 spans 18 residues. After removal of 5 bases from V and 2 bases from J, the junction contained 8 bases not matched to a gene. This chain's CDR3 is CASSHTIAGGPGANVLTF. The CDR3 coding sequence is TGTGCCAGCAGCCACACCATAGCGGGAGGGCCTGGGGCCAACGTCCTGACTTTC.

This clonotype occurred many times. The rearrangement uses TRBV6-5 and TRBJ2-7, with TRBD2 as a possible D gene (6 bases). The germline CDR1 and CDR2 sequences are MNHEY and SVGAGI. V lost 0 bases to trimming and J lost 6 bases, with 9 bases between them. CDR3 length: 13 amino acids. The DNA of the CDR3 is TGTGCCAGCAGTTACTCGGCGGGGTCCGAGCAGTACTTC. Its translation is CASSYSAGSEQYF.

This clonotype was detected only a few times. As DNA, the CDR3 is TGTGCCACCAGCAGAGATGGAAGATCACCCCTCCACTTT. It is translated as CATSRDGRSPLHF. The rearrangement uses TRBV15 and TRBJ1-6; D is ambiguous. The CDR3 is made up of 13 amino acids. V gave up 0 bases and J gave up 10 bases, with 7 bases separating them. Germline CDR1 reads LNHNV; CDR2 reads YYDKDF (reference sequence).

This clonotype was recorded a few times. The chain links TRBV5-5 to TRBJ2-7; 9 positions match TRBD2. The J segment lost 2 bases and the V segment lost 2 bases, leaving 8 bases of the junction unmatched. The CDR3 is 16 amino acids. The germline V gene encodes CDR1 SGHKS and CDR2 YYEKEE (reference sequence). In nucleotides, the CDR3 is TGTGCCAGCAGCTTTACTAGCGGGCAAAGGGCCTACGAGCAGTACTTC. Its translation is CASSFTSGQRAYEQYF. Full variable domain (outside the CDR3, taken from reference TRBV5-5 and TRBJ2-7): DAGVTQSPTHLIKTRGQQVTLRCSPISGHKSVSWYQQVLGQGPQFIFQYYEKEERGRGNFPDRFSARQFPNYSSELNVNALLLGDSALYLCASSFTSGQRAYEQYFGPGTRLTVT.

This clonotype turned up a few times. This chain joins TRBV5-1 and TRBJ2-6; TRBD2 aligns across 12 bases. The CDR3 loop spans 18 amino acids. With 1 base clipped from V and 2 bases from J, the junction kept 4 bases outside the gene matches. Per the germline V gene, CDR1 is SGHRS and CDR2 is YFSETQ. DNA for the CDR3: TGCGCCAGCAGCTTGACTAGCGGGAGGCCAGCTGGGGCCAACGTCCTGACTTTC. This translates into CASSLTSGRPAGANVLTF. Filled out from reference TRBV5-1 and TRBJ2-6, the complete variable domain reads KAGVTQTPRYLIKTRGQQVTLSCSPISGHRSVSWYQQTPGQGLQFLFEYFSETQRNKGNFPGRFSGRQFSNSRSEMNVSTLELGDSALYLCASSLTSGRPAGANVLTFGAGSRLTVL.

This rearrangement joins TRBV6-1 to TRBJ2-6; D unresolved. V lost 6 bases and J 3 bases, leaving 6 bases between the germline ends. Germline CDR1 reads MNHNS; CDR2 reads SASEGT. The CDR3 has 13 amino acids. The CDR3 here is CASSENGANVLTF. For the CDR3, the DNA is TGTGCCAGCAGCGAGAATGGGGCCAACGTCCTGACTTTC.

This clonotype was seen a few times. CDR3 sequence reads: CASSDVAVNTGELFF. CDR3 bases: TGTGCCAGCAGTGACGTGGCCGTTAACACCGGGGAGCTGTTTTTT. This rearrangement joins TRBV2 to TRBJ2-2; D is unclear. The V end was cut by 3 bases, the J end by 2 bases, with 10 bases between. The CDR3 spans 15 residues. Germline CDR1 SNHLY, CDR2 FYNNEI.

This clonotype was seen once. J is TRBJ2-3 and V is TRBV7-9; D is uncertain. V was clipped by 8 bases and J by 4 bases, with 7 bases between them. This CDR3 has 11 amino acids. From germline, CDR1 is SEHNR and CDR2 FQNEAQ (reference sequence). The CDR3 region has the DNA TGTGCCAGCCCGCACCCAGATACGCAGTATTTT. Translated: CASPHPDTQYF.

Note on this clonotype: At one end the junction does not follow the germline gene, possibly because of a read error. This rearrangement joins TRBV7-2 to TRBJ2-7; 9 nucleotides agree with TRBD1. The CDR3 is 14 residues long. Germline V gene lookup returns CDR1 SGHTA and CDR2 FQGNSA. The CDR3 nucleotides are TGTGCCAGCAGTTCACGGGACAGGGACTACGGGCAGTACTTC. This sequence encodes CASSSRDRDYGQYF.

This clonotype occurred many times. The gene calls are TRBV2 and TRBJ2-3; 10 bases map to TRBD2. The CDR3 has 16 residues. CDR1 SNHLY and CDR2 FYNNEI come from the germline V gene. The J segment lost 3 bases and the V segment lost 4 bases, leaving 7 bases of the junction unmatched. CDR3 sequence reads: CASSGTSGLGTDTQYF. The CDR3 nucleotides are TGTGCCAGCAGTGGGACTAGCGGACTGGGTACAGATACGCAGTATTTT. Filled out from reference TRBV2 and TRBJ2-3, the complete variable domain reads EPEVTQTPSHQVTQMGQEVILRCVPISNHLYFYWYRQILGQKVEFLVSFYNNEISEKSEIFDDQFSVERPDGSNFTLKIRSTKLEDSAMYFCASSGTSGLGTDTQYFGPGTRLTVL.

This clonotype was picked up many times. The rearrangement uses TRBV2 and TRBJ2-7; D ambiguous. V lost 0 bases and J 5 bases, leaving 8 bases between the germline ends. Germline loops: CDR1 SNHLY, CDR2 FYNNEI. This CDR3 has 13 amino acids. CDR3 sequence (DNA): TGTGCCAGCAGTGAAGCGCCTTCGCACGAGCAGTACTTC. The encoded protein is CASSEAPSHEQYF. The whole variable domain, filled in from reference TRBV2 and TRBJ2-7, reads EPEVTQTPSHQVTQMGQEVILRCVPISNHLYFYWYRQILGQKVEFLVSFYNNEISEKSEIFDDQFSVERPDGSNFTLKIRSTKLEDSAMYFCASSEAPSHEQYFGPGTRLTVT.

The rearrangement links TRBV7-9 to TRBJ2-7; D unresolved. V shed 0 bases and J shed 3 bases, with 9 bases lying between them. The V gene's germline CDR1 is SEHNR and CDR2 FQNEAQ (reference sequence). The CDR3 is made up of 14 amino acids. In DNA form, the CDR3 reads TGTGCCAGCAGCTTAGCGCGACTCGGCTACGAGCAGTACTTC. It is translated as CASSLARLGYEQYF. Complete variable domain (other parts from reference TRBV7-9 and TRBJ2-7): DTGVSQNPRHKITKRGQNVTFRCDPISEHNRLYWYRQTLGQGPEFLTYFQNEAQLEKSRLLSDRFSAERPKGSFSTLEIQRTEQGDSAMYLCASSLARLGYEQYFGPGTRLTVT.